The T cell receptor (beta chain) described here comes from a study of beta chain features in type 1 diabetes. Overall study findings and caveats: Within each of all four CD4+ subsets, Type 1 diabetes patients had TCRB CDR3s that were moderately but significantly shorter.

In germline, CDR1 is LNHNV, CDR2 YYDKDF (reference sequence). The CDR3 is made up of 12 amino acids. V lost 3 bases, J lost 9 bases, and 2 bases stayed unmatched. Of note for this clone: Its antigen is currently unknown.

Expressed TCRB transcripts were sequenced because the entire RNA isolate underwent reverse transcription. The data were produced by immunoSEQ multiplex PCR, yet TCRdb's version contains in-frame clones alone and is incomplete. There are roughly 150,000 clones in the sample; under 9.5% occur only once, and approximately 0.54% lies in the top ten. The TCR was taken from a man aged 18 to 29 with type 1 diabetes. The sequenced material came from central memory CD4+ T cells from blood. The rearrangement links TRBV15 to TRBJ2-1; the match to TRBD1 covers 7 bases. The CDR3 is CATSRHRGEQFF. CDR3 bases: TGTGCCACCAGCAGGCACAGGGGTGAGCAGTTCTTC.